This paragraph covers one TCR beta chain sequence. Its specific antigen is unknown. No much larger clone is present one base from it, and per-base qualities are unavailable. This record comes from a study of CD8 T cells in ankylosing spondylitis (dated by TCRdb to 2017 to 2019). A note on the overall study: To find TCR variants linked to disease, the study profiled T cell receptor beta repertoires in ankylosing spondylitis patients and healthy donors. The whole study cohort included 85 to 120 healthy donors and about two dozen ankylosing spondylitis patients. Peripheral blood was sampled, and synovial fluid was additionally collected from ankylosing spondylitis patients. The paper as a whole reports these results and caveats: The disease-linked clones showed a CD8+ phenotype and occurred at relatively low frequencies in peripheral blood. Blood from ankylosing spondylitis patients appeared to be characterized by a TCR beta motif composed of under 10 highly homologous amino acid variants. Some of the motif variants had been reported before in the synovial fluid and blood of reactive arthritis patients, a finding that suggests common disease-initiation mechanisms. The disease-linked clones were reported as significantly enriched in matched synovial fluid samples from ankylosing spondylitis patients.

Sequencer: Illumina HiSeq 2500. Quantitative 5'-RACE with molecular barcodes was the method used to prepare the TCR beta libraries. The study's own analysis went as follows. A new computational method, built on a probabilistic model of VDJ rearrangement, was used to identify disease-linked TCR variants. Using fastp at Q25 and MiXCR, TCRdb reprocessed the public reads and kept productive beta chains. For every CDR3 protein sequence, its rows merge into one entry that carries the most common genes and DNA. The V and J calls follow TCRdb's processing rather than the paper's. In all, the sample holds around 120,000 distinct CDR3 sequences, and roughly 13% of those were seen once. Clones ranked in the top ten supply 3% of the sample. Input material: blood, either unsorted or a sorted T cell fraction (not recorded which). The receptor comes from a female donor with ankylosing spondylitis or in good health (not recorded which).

The CDR3 protein sequence reads: CSASMGSGGDTQYF. The DNA sequence reads TGCAGTGCTAGTATGGGTAGCGGGGGTGATACGCAGTATTTT. The chain uses TRBV20-1 and TRBJ2-3, and TRBD2 matches 9 of the central bases. Unmatched junction bases come to 7, with V trimmed by 3 bases and J by 6 bases. The CDR3 covers 14 residues, taking in both the cysteine and the phenylalanine. The CDR3 DNA has 42 bases and is translated from base 1. CDR1 and CDR2, per the germline V gene (reference sequence), are DFQATT and SNEGSKA.